This T cell receptor (beta chain) was recovered during a study of blood T cell repertoires in COVID-19. The table came from immunoSEQ multiplex PCR; TCRdb's copy has only in-frame clones and leaves some out. The profile shows approximately 140,000 clones, less than 85% of them singletons. What was sequenced was peripheral blood. The receptor was derived from a human donor in a cohort sampled during active COVID-19.

The CDR3 coding sequence is TGCGCCAGCAGCTTGGTCGGACTAGCGGGAGCGAACACCGGGGAGCTGTTTTTT. Protein product: CASSLVGLAGANTGELFF. The V gene is TRBV5-1, the J gene TRBJ2-2; 13 positions agree with TRBD2. Unmatched junction bases numbered 2, after V lost 0 bases and J lost 0 bases. Germline assignment: CDR1 SGHRS and CDR2 YFSETQ. The CDR3 totals 18 residues.